This is a list of T cell receptor beta chains from one sample in a study of blood T cell repertoires in COVID-19. The protocol was immunoSEQ multiplex PCR, while the TCRdb copy is restricted to in-frame clones and leaves out a portion. This sample has about 200,000 clones; less than 80% occur once, and the top ten carry less than 15%. The source material was peripheral blood. These receptors originate from a man over 45 who had recovered from COVID-19. Each CDR3 is given with its conserved first and last residue. Each record gives: D gene, V gene, clone size, J gene, CDR3 protein, CDR3 DNA. The D gene is left open where the match is weak. Some rows have no size entry. The others give once, few or many, or a class for an expanded clone.

TRBD2	TRBV5-1	.	TRBJ2-3	CASSLTSANTDTQYF	TGCGCCAGCAGCTTGACTAGCGCCAACACAGATACGCAGTATTTT
TRBD1	TRBV19	few	TRBJ1-1	CASTPTGLYDTEAFF	TGTGCCAGTACCCCGACAGGGTTATACGACACTGAAGCTTTCTTT
TRBD1	TRBV19	.	TRBJ2-7	CASRGQGTYEQYF	TGTGCCAGTAGAGGACAGGGGACCTACGAGCAGTACTTC
.	TRBV7-2	.	TRBJ2-1	CASSLRTASNNEQFF	TGTGCCAGCAGCTTAAGGACAGCTAGTAACAATGAGCAGTTCTTC
TRBD2	TRBV9	.	TRBJ2-5	CASSATGAGVQETQYF	TGTGCCAGCAGCGCAACGGGAGCGGGAGTACAAGAGACCCAGTACTTC
TRBD2	TRBV11-2	.	TRBJ2-7	CASSLVGLANYEQYF	TGTGCCAGCAGCTTAGTAGGACTAGCGAACTACGAGCAGTACTTC
TRBD1	TRBV10-3	.	TRBJ2-3	CATLEGQVTDTQYF	TGTGCCACCCTTGAGGGACAGGTCACAGATACGCAGTATTTT
.	TRBV18	.	TRBJ1-6	CASSPGALWANLHF	TGTGCCAGCTCACCAGGGGCCTTGTGGGCCAACCTCCACTTT
TRBD2	TRBV10-3	.	TRBJ2-1	CAISVSGSNPYNEQFF	TGTGCCATCAGTGTTAGCGGGAGTAATCCCTACAATGAGCAGTTCTTC
TRBD2	TRBV5-1	.	TRBJ2-5	CASSRGVGKETQYF	TGCGCCAGCAGCCGGGGGGTGGGGAAAGAGACCCAGTACTTC
.	TRBV6-1	.	TRBJ1-1	CASSEGGGYTEAFF	TGTGCCAGCAGTGAAGGCGGGGGGTACACTGAAGCTTTCTTT
.	TRBV5-6	.	TRBJ1-5	CASSLGSMPQPQHF	TGTGCCAGCAGCCTCGGGTCGATGCCACAGCCCCAGCATTTT
.	TRBV2	many	TRBJ1-5	CASREMAGYQPQHF	TGTGCCAGCAGAGAGATGGCAGGGTATCAGCCCCAGCATTTT
.	TRBV28	once	TRBJ2-4	CASMTTRGIIQYF	TGTGCCAGCATGACGACCAGGGGCATCATTCAGTACTTC
.	TRBV6-5	.	TRBJ1-5	CATRAGLDQPQHF	TGTGCCACACGGGCAGGGTTGGATCAGCCCCAGCATTTT
TRBD2	TRBV18	.	TRBJ2-1	CASSLLAGGLYNEQFF	TGTGCCAGCTCATTACTAGCGGGAGGCCTCTACAATGAGCAGTTCTTC
TRBD2	TRBV5-1	.	TRBJ2-7	CASSSPPGTSGNIRGYEQYF	TGCGCCAGCAGCTCGCCCCCGGGGACTAGCGGAAACATTAGGGGCTACGAGCAGTACTTC
.	TRBV18	.	TRBJ1-4	CASSPRAGDEKLFF	TGTGCCAGCTCACCACGGGCAGGGGATGAAAAACTGTTTTTT
TRBD2	TRBV18	.	TRBJ2-1	CASSPAGGTYNEQFF	TGTGCCAGCTCCCCAGCGGGAGGAACCTACAATGAGCAGTTCTTC
.	TRBV28	.	TRBJ2-1	CASSFPLGLSGPYNEQFF	TGTGCCAGCAGTTTCCCTCTGGGACTCTCGGGCCCCTACAATGAGCAGTTCTTC
.	TRBV2	.	TRBJ1-5	CASSDSGDQPQHF	TGTGCCAGCAGTGACTCAGGGGATCAGCCCCAGCATTTT
TRBD1	TRBV6-5	.	TRBJ1-3	CASSQDRAGNTIYF	TGTGCCAGCAGTCAGGACAGGGCTGGAAACACCATATATTTT
.	TRBV3-1/TRBV3-2	.	TRBJ2-3	CASSPYRDGTDTQYF	TGTGCCAGCAGCCCCTACAGGGATGGCACAGATACGCAGTATTTT
.	TRBV14	.	TRBJ2-1	CASSQSGPRPIF	TGTGCCAGCAGCCAATCAGGCCCCCGGCCAATCTTC
TRBD2	TRBV5-4	.	TRBJ2-7	CASSLAGRSEQYF	TGTGCCAGCAGCTTGGCCGGGAGGAGCGAGCAGTACTTC
.	TRBV19	.	TRBJ2-2	CATGKEGGPTGELFF	TGTGCCACAGGGAAGGAGGGAGGCCCCACCGGGGAGCTGTTTTTT
.	TRBV2	.	TRBJ2-7	CATRLQLQSYEQYF	TGTGCCACCCGACTCCAGCTGCAATCCTACGAGCAGTACTTC
TRBD2	TRBV7-9	.	TRBJ2-2	CASSSRSGINTGELFF	TGTGCCAGCAGCTCCCGTAGCGGGATAAACACCGGGGAGCTGTTTTTT
.	TRBV19	once	TRBJ1-2	CASRGRGVYYGYTF	TGTGCCAGTAGGGGCAGGGGAGTATACTATGGCTACACCTTC
.	TRBV19	.	TRBJ2-7	CASRMALAGDYEQYF	TGTGCCAGTAGGATGGCCCTGGCAGGGGACTACGAGCAGTACTTC
.	TRBV5-1	.	TRBJ2-1	CASSLAPRGILDEQFF	TGCGCCAGCAGCTTGGCCCCCAGGGGAATTTTGGATGAGCAGTTCTTC
.	TRBV4-3	many	TRBJ1-3	CASSQSHPSSGNTIYF	TGCGCCAGCAGCCAATCTCACCCGAGCTCTGGAAACACCATATATTTT
.	TRBV7-9	.	TRBJ1-1	CASSASYSAEAFF	TGTGCCAGCAGCGCTTCATATTCGGCTGAAGCTTTCTTT
.	TRBV29-1	.	TRBJ1-1	CSVERGSEAFF	TGCAGCGTTGAGCGGGGGAGTGAAGCTTTCTTT
.	TRBV7-9	.	TRBJ1-3	CASSLVGRGHPGGNTIYF	TGTGCCAGCAGCCTCGTGGGCAGGGGACATCCTGGAGGAAACACCATATATTTT
TRBD1	TRBV7-2	.	TRBJ1-3	CASSRRTGTGNTIYF	TGTGCCAGCAGCCGGAGGACAGGGACTGGAAACACCATATATTTT
.	TRBV6-1	.	TRBJ1-1	CASSELGGDTEAFF	TGTGCCAGCAGTGAATTAGGAGGGGACACTGAAGCTTTCTTT
TRBD2	TRBV5-4	.	TRBJ2-5	CASSLGTSGLSETQYF	TGTGCCAGCAGCTTGGGGACTAGCGGCTTATCTGAGACCCAGTACTTC
.	TRBV6-5	.	TRBJ1-1	CASSRSANTEAFF	TGTGCCAGCTCTAGATCCGCGAACACTGAAGCTTTCTTT
TRBD1	TRBV28	.	TRBJ1-1	CASSSTLPDRAAFF	TGTGCCAGCAGTTCTACCCTACCCGACAGGGCAGCTTTCTTT
.	TRBV20-1	.	TRBJ2-7	CSARGDYEQYF	TGCAGTGCTAGAGGCGACTACGAGCAGTACTTC
.	TRBV6-2/TRBV6-3	few	TRBJ1-5	CASSRAFSGRESNQPQHF	TGTGCCAGCAGTAGGGCCTTTTCAGGCCGGGAGAGCAATCAGCCCCAGCATTTT
.	TRBV6-5	.	TRBJ1-2	CASTMGGVYGYTF	TGTGCCAGCACCATGGGCGGGGTATATGGCTACACCTTC
.	TRBV30	.	TRBJ1-4	CAWSAGHNEKLFF	TGTGCCTGGTCCGCAGGCCATAATGAAAAACTGTTTTTT
.	TRBV7-9	.	TRBJ2-1	CASSPRGGGYNEQFF	TGTGCCAGCAGCCCGCGGGGCGGAGGATACAATGAGCAGTTCTTC
.	TRBV19	once	TRBJ2-7	CASSIAAGRYLEQYF	TGTGCCAGTAGTATAGCGGCGGGACGGTATCTAGAGCAGTACTTC
.	TRBV11-2	.	TRBJ1-1	CASSLARNTEAFF	TGTGCCAGCAGCTTAGCCAGGAACACTGAAGCTTTCTTT
TRBD2	TRBV7-9	.	TRBJ2-1	CASSSDRLAGWNEQFF	TGTGCCAGCAGCTCGGATAGACTAGCGGGCTGGAATGAGCAGTTCTTC
.	TRBV11-2	once	TRBJ2-7	CASSQSGEQYF	TGTGCCAGCAGCCAGAGCGGGGAGCAGTACTTC
.	TRBV5-1	many	TRBJ1-6	CASSREIHPINSPLHF	TGCGCCAGCAGCCGCGAAATCCATCCGATTAATTCACCCCTCCACTTT
TRBD1	TRBV5-1	.	TRBJ1-2	CASSLEGTGPTETDGYTF	TGCGCCAGCAGCTTGGAGGGGACAGGGCCGACTGAGACGGATGGCTACACCTTC
.	TRBV27	.	TRBJ1-6	CASSYYGGVYLSPLHF	TGTGCCAGCAGTTACTATGGGGGGGTTTATCTTTCACCCCTCCACTTT
TRBD2	TRBV14	.	TRBJ2-3	CASSRRTSGSFTDTQYF	TGTGCCAGCAGCCGACGGACTAGCGGGAGTTTCACAGATACGCAGTATTTT
TRBD2	TRBV9	few	TRBJ2-1	CASSDIAGGGGEQFF	TGTGCCAGCAGCGATATAGCGGGAGGGGGAGGTGAGCAGTTCTTC
.	TRBV18	.	TRBJ2-5	CASSKGGQIQETQYF	TGTGCCAGCTCTAAAGGAGGACAGATCCAAGAGACCCAGTACTTC
.	TRBV13	.	TRBJ2-5	CASSFKETQYF	TGTGCCAGCAGCTTCAAAGAGACCCAGTACTTC
.	TRBV27	.	TRBJ1-1	CASKRRTEAFF	TGTGCCAGCAAAAGGAGGACTGAAGCTTTCTTT
.	TRBV18	.	TRBJ1-3	CASSRDIPSGNTIYF	TGTGCCAGCTCACGAGACATACCCTCTGGAAACACCATATATTTT
.	TRBV27	.	TRBJ2-1	CASSFSSSTVMSSYNEQFF	TGTGCCAGCAGTTTTTCCTCCTCGACAGTGATGAGCTCCTACAATGAGCAGTTCTTC